Listed below are T cell receptor beta chains from one sample, sequenced in a study of radiotherapy plus CTLA-4 blockade in lung cancer. Using immunoSEQ multiplex PCR, the repertoire was profiled, and TCRdb retains in-frame clones only, with some absent. The sample has 90,000 to 95,000 clones; about 83% are singletons. Sequences were derived from peripheral blood, sampled from a patient treated with radiotherapy plus ipilimumab. These receptors were collected from a human donor with non-small cell lung cancer who had stable disease on radiotherapy plus ipilimumab. Each CDR3 is given with its conserved first and last residue. A D gene is named only where the DNA matches it firmly. Clone size, where shown, is once, few, many, or a class for clones that have expanded.

v_gene,d_gene,j_gene,abundance,CDR3aa,CDR3nt
TRBV6-5,TRBD2,TRBJ2-3,-,CASRPSGRRADTQYF,TGTGCCAGCCGGCCTAGCGGGAGACGGGCAGATACGCAGTATTTT
TRBV18,TRBD1,TRBJ1-1,-,CASSPRDRGLGTEAFF,TGTGCCAGCTCACCGCGGGACAGGGGCCTGGGCACTGAAGCTTTCTTT
TRBV7-8,-,TRBJ2-3,-,CASSSDGTSSGTDTQYF,TGTGCCAGCAGCTCCGACGGGACTTCCTCGGGGACAGATACGCAGTATTTT
TRBV7-8,TRBD2,TRBJ2-1,-,CAKSSGLARNEQFF,TGTGCCAAAAGCTCTGGACTAGCGAGAAATGAGCAGTTCTTC
TRBV2,TRBD2,TRBJ2-3,-,CASREPSGGTDTQYF,TGTGCCAGCAGAGAGCCTAGCGGGGGCACAGATACGCAGTATTTT
TRBV29-1,-,TRBJ2-7,-,CSVEEGVYEQYF,TGCAGCGTTGAGGAGGGGGTTTACGAGCAGTACTTC
TRBV7-8,-,TRBJ1-6,-,CASSPRTGYNSPLHF,TGTGCCAGCAGCCCCAGGACGGGTTATAATTCACCCCTCCACTTT
TRBV6-1,TRBD1,TRBJ2-6,-,CASGQGVGGANVLTF,TGTGCCAGCGGCCAGGGGGTAGGTGGGGCCAACGTCCTGACTTTC
TRBV6-1,-,TRBJ2-7,-,CASSDRGNDEQYF,TGTGCCAGCAGTGACCGAGGGAACGACGAGCAGTACTTC
TRBV18,TRBD2,TRBJ2-1,-,CASSPPGSGVVLNNEQFF,TGTGCCAGCTCACCACCGGGGAGCGGGGTGGTTTTGAACAATGAGCAGTTCTTC
TRBV15,TRBD1,TRBJ1-6,once,CATSRVRDRGGSPLHF,TGTGCCACCAGCAGAGTGAGGGACAGGGGAGGATCACCCCTCCACTTT
TRBV19,-,TRBJ2-7,-,CASSIVGSEQYF,TGTGCCAGTAGTATAGTCGGGAGCGAGCAGTACTTC
TRBV28,TRBD2,TRBJ2-5,-,CASRPRTSTDGGTQYF,TGTGCCAGCAGACCTAGGACTAGCACAGATGGGGGGACCCAGTACTTC
TRBV5-8,-,TRBJ2-3,-,CASSLGGANTDTQYF,TGTGCCAGCAGCTTGGGAGGGGCGAACACAGATACGCAGTATTTT
TRBV5-4,TRBD2,TRBJ2-5,few,CASRASGERETQYF,TGTGCCAGCAGGGCTAGCGGGGAGAGAGAGACCCAGTACTTC
TRBV7-9,-,TRBJ2-2,-,CASSFGSTGELFF,TGTGCCAGCAGCTTTGGCAGCACCGGGGAGCTGTTTTTT
TRBV7-2,TRBD1,TRBJ1-4,-,CASSQDRGREKLFF,TGTGCCAGCAGCCAAGACAGGGGAAGGGAAAAACTGTTTTTT
TRBV18,TRBD1,TRBJ1-5,-,CASSPGTGGLQPQHF,TGTGCCAGCTCACCAGGGACAGGGGGCCTTCAGCCCCAGCATTTT
TRBV30,TRBD1,TRBJ1-2,once,CAWSATGRDGYTF,TGTGCCTGGAGTGCGACAGGGCGAGATGGCTACACCTTC
TRBV29-1,TRBD1,TRBJ1-2,-,CSVEDPRGAYGYTF,TGCAGCGTTGAAGATCCCAGGGGGGCCTATGGCTACACCTTC
TRBV28,-,TRBJ1-3,-,CAGSFGGAGNTIYF,TGTGCCGGCAGTTTCGGGGGGGCTGGAAACACCATATATTTT
TRBV4-2,-,TRBJ1-1,-,CASSQDPGDTEAFF,TGTGCCAGCAGCCAAGATCCCGGGGACACTGAAGCTTTCTTT
TRBV27,-,TRBJ1-2,-,CASSLPDRDNYGYTF,TGTGCCAGCAGTCTACCGGACAGAGATAACTATGGCTACACCTTC
TRBV6-5,-,TRBJ1-1,once,CASRDRPSYTEAFF,TGTGCCAGCCGGGACCGCCCTTCCTACACTGAAGCTTTCTTT
TRBV29-1,TRBD1,TRBJ1-3,-,CSAADRGLDTIYF,TGCAGCGCCGCGGACAGGGGGCTTGACACCATATATTTT
TRBV19,-,TRBJ1-1,few,CASSANLNTEAFF,TGTGCCAGTAGTGCCAATTTGAACACTGAAGCTTTCTTT
TRBV19,TRBD1,TRBJ2-7,-,CASSSGQGPYEQYF,TGTGCCAGTAGTTCCGGACAGGGACCCTACGAGCAGTACTTC
TRBV2,-,TRBJ2-3,-,CASSEQADTQYF,TGTGCCAGCAGTGAACAGGCAGATACGCAGTATTTT
TRBV7-2,-,TRBJ2-1,-,CASSHRTAYNEQFF,TGTGCCAGCAGCCATAGGACAGCTTACAATGAGCAGTTCTTC
TRBV7-6,-,TRBJ2-1,-,CASSLARYKAYNEQFF,TGTGCCAGCAGCTTAGCGCGCTATAAAGCCTACAATGAGCAGTTCTTC
TRBV9,-,TRBJ2-3,-,CASSSHIWRSSTDTQYF,TGTGCCAGCAGCTCACACATCTGGCGGTCTAGCACAGATACGCAGTATTTT
TRBV6-6,TRBD1,TRBJ2-5,-,CASSYLGQQETQYF,TGTGCCAGCAGTTACTTGGGACAGCAAGAGACCCAGTACTTC
TRBV5-1,-,TRBJ2-3,-,CASSFGQITDTQYF,TGCGCCAGCAGCTTCGGACAGATCACAGATACGCAGTATTTT
TRBV28,TRBD1,TRBJ1-2,-,CASSFPPPGQGNYGYTF,TGTGCCAGCAGTTTCCCCCCACCGGGACAGGGGAACTATGGCTACACCTTC
TRBV7-9,-,TRBJ2-5,few,CASSLAGETQYF,TGTGCCAGCAGCTTAGCGGGGGAGACCCAGTACTTC
TRBV27,TRBD1,TRBJ1-3,-,CASSLIRGPGNTIYF,TGTGCCAGCAGTCTGATCAGGGGGCCTGGAAACACCATATATTTT
TRBV27,-,TRBJ2-5,-,CASSLKSGQLGETQYF,TGTGCCAGCAGCCTCAAGTCAGGACAACTAGGGGAGACCCAGTACTTC
TRBV6-5,-,TRBJ1-6,-,CASSYSRVNSPLHF,TGTGCCAGCAGTTACTCGAGGGTTAATTCACCCCTCCACTTT
TRBV28,TRBD1,TRBJ1-3,few,CASSASGGPAGNTIYF,TGTGCCAGCAGTGCATCAGGGGGCCCCGCTGGAAACACCATATATTTT
TRBV6-5,-,TRBJ2-3,-,CASRIGTLFTDTQYF,TGTGCCAGCAGAATCGGGACACTTTTCACAGATACGCAGTATTTT
TRBV10-2,-,TRBJ2-3,-,CASRTRDGGTDTQYF,TGCGCCAGCAGGACCAGGGACGGAGGCACAGATACGCAGTATTTT